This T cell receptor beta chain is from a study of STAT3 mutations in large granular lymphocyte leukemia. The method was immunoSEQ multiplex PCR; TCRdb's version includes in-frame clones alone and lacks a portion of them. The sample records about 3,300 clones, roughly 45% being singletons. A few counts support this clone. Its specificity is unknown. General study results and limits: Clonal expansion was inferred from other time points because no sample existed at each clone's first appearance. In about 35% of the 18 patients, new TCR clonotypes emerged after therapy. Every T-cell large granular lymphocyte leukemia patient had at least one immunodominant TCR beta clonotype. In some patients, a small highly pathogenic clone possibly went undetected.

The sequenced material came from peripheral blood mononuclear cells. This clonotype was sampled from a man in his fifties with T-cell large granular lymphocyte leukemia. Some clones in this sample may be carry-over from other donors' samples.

CDR3 in amino acids: CASSLGLAGGSVHEQYF. The CDR3 DNA reads TGCGCCAGCAGCTTGGGACTAGCGGGGGGATCAGTCCACGAGCAGTACTTC. The chain couples TRBV5-1 to TRBJ2-7; 13 nucleotides line up with TRBD2. V lost 0 bases and J lost 5; bases outside the gene matches: 8. The germline V gene has CDR1 SGHRS and CDR2 YFSETQ. The CDR3 is made up of 17 amino acids.